The 23 T cell receptor beta chains below all came from one sample that was sequenced in a study of blood T cells in healthy people across ages. Alongside a J-beta primer mix, a sample-barcoded 5' primer served in a second PCR lasting roughly 6 to 12 cycles. TCRdb processed the 5' RACE reads anew with MiXCR; each CDR3 protein has one entry. The sample records approximately 1,000,000 distinct CDR3 sequences, roughly two fifths being singletons. The source material was blood. These receptors all come from a young man in good health.

The chain recombines TRBV9 with TRBJ2-6; perhaps D is TRBD1 or TRBD2 (5 bases each). In germline, CDR1 is SGDLS, CDR2 YYNGEE. Trimming shortened V by 10 bases and J by 0 bases, and 23 bases separated the two germline ends. There are 18 residues in the CDR3. CDR3 in DNA: TGTGCCTCGGGCACCCCCTGGGACGCAAGCTCTGGGGCCAACGTCCTGACTTTC. Its translation is CASGTPWDASSGANVLTF.

As regards this clonotype: Its ends do not fully match the called genes, so a read error is possible. V is TRBV12-3 or TRBV12-4 and J is TRBJ2-5, with no clear D. This CDR3 has 11 amino acids. CDR3 sequence reads: CASSLKEIQYF. The CDR3 coding sequence is TGTGCCAGCAGTCTTAAAGAGATCCAGTACTTC.

This clonotype has a handful of counts. This chain uses TRBV6-2 or TRBV6-3 with TRBJ1-2; the match to TRBD1 covers 10 bases. V lost 6 bases and J lost 6; bases outside the gene matches: 7. The CDR3 runs 14 residues. From germline, CDR1 is MNHEY and CDR2 SVGEGT. The CDR3 DNA follows: TGTGCCAGCAGCCAGACAGGGGGCATGAATGGCTACACCTTC. Its protein is CASSQTGGMNGYTF.

This clonotype was recorded a few times. The chain combines TRBV9 with TRBJ1-5; tentatively, D is TRBD1 (5 bases). V lost 3 bases, J lost 4 bases, and 23 bases lay in between. Per the germline V gene, CDR1 is SGDLS and CDR2 is YYNGEE. The CDR3 contains 18 residues. CDR3 sequence: CASSATENGQEGNQPQHF. The CDR3 region has the DNA TGTGCCAGCAGCGCTACTGAGAATGGGCAGGAGGGGAATCAGCCCCAGCATTTT.

The V gene is TRBV21-1, the J gene TRBJ2-5. TRBV21-1 is termed a pseudogene. The CDR3 length is 16 residues. The CDR3 spells CASSKDRTHDQETQYF. CDR3 bases: TGTGCCAGCAGCAAAGATCGAACTCACGATCAAGAGACCCAGTACTTC.

The genes are TRBV2 and TRBJ2-1; 7 bases fit TRBD1. J was trimmed by 6 bases and V by 7 bases; bases with no gene match: 9. The CDR3 length is 14 residues. Per germline, CDR1 SNHLY and CDR2 FYNNEI. The CDR3: CASTRQGVTNEQFF. In DNA form, the CDR3 reads TGTGCCAGCACCCGACAGGGTGTGACCAATGAGCAGTTCTTC.

This clonotype was seen a handful of times. The genes are TRBV18 and TRBJ1-4; D perhaps matches TRBD1 (6 bases). Germline CDR1 is KGHSH and CDR2 is LQKENI. Deletions cut 4 bases from V and 0 bases from J, with 12 bases between. The CDR3 consists of 16 residues. The CDR3 region is CASSRGQPSTNEKLFF. The CDR3 coding sequence is TGTGCCAGCTCACGGGGACAACCATCAACTAATGAAAAACTGTTTTTT.

This clonotype was counted between two and nine times. V is TRBV3-1 and J is TRBJ2-2; TRBD1 is a possible D gene (6 bases). CDR1 and CDR2 (germline): LGHDT, YNNKEL (reference sequence). V lost 1 base, J lost 4 bases, and 19 bases lay in between. The CDR3 loop spans 18 amino acids. CDR3 DNA sequence: TGTGCCAGCAGCCAAGGACAACCGGCCAGGGGTGGCACCGGGGAGCTGTTTTTT. It is translated as CASSQGQPARGGTGELFF.

The chain links TRBV4-2 to TRBJ2-1; the D gene is possibly TRBD2 (5 bases). Trimming cost V 0 bases and J 6 bases, with 21 bases left between them. The CDR3 runs 18 residues. CDR1 and CDR2 from the germline V gene are LGHNA and YNFKEQ. The chain's CDR3 is CASSQEWRAALLGNEQFF. CDR3 nucleotides: TGTGCCAGCAGCCAAGAGTGGCGGGCAGCGCTGTTAGGCAATGAGCAGTTCTTC.

This chain links TRBV20-1 with TRBJ2-5, with 8 bases fitting TRBD2. The CDR3 loop spans 16 amino acids. Germline V gene data show CDR1 as DFQATT and CDR2 as SNEGSKA (reference sequence). V lost 3 bases, J lost 4 bases, and 13 bases stayed unmatched. The DNA for the CDR3 is TGCAGTGCTAGTATAGCAGGACTAGCTCGTCTAGAGACCCAGTACTTC. This codes for CSASIAGLARLETQYF.

The V call is TRBV7-9, the J call TRBJ2-1; D is undetermined. The J call may be in error: the DNA end matches TRBJ2-7 better. Germline CDR1 is SEHNR and CDR2 is FQNEAQ (reference sequence). CDR3 length: 15 residues. As DNA, the CDR3 is TGTGCCAGCAGCCTAGGATCTAGTTCCTACAATGAGCAGTACTTC. Amino acid sequence: CASSLGSSSYNEQYF.

CDR3: CSATGTGTLRPQHF. CDR3 coding DNA: TGCAGTGCAACCGGGACAGGGACGCTTAGGCCCCAGCATTTT. The chain is built from TRBV20-1 and TRBJ1-5; TRBD1 matches at 9 bases. Germline CDR1 and CDR2: DFQATT and SNEGSKA (reference sequence). J was trimmed by 9 bases and V by 6 bases; bases with no gene match: 12. The CDR3 has 14 amino acids.

This clonotype showed up just a few times. The V and J genes are TRBV18 and TRBJ1-1, with D tentatively TRBD1 (5 bases). This CDR3 is built from 15 residues. Germline loops: CDR1 KGHSH, CDR2 LQKENI. Trimming took off 3 bases at V and 2 bases at J, with 13 bases between the two ends. The CDR3 DNA is TGTGCCAGCTCACCCAGGGTGGGCACCAACACTGAAGCTTTCTTT. It yields the protein CASSPRVGTNTEAFF.

The chain carries TRBV7-9 and TRBJ1-4; unclear D gene. CDR3 length: 11 amino acids. V lost 8 bases and J 8 bases, leaving 9 bases between the germline ends. Germline V gives CDR1 SEHNR, CDR2 FQNEAQ (reference sequence). The chain's CDR3 is CASGAEEKLFF. CDR3 bases: TGTGCCAGCGGCGCCGAGGAAAAACTGTTTTTT.

The CDR3 reads CASSYSNAGRHHANTGELFF. The CDR3 DNA follows: TGTGCCAGCAGTTACTCGAACGCGGGACGGCATCACGCGAACACCGGGGAGCTGTTTTTT. The gene calls are TRBV6-5 and TRBJ2-2, with D possibly being TRBD2 (6 bases). The CDR3 runs to 20 residues. The V and J ends lost 0 bases and 0 bases respectively, with 20 bases between them. From germline, CDR1 is MNHEY and CDR2 SVGAGI.

V is TRBV7-2 and J is TRBJ1-2; D is ambiguous. The V and J ends lost 7 bases and 3 bases respectively, with 15 bases between them. CDR1 SGHTA and CDR2 FQGNSA come from the germline V gene. The CDR3 has 14 residues. The CDR3 DNA reads as TGTGCCAGCACCCCGGGTATACGGGACTATGGCTACACCTTC. Translating gives CASTPGIRDYGYTF. Full variable domain (missing parts from reference TRBV7-2 and TRBJ1-2): GAGVSQSPSNKVTEKGKDVELRCDPISGHTALYWYRQSLGQGLEFLIYFQGNSAPDKSGLPSDRFSAERTGGSVSTLTIQRTQQEDSAVYLCASTPGIRDYGYTFGSGTRLTVV.

This clonotype came up a few times. The rearrangement uses TRBV29-1 and TRBJ2-7; D is undetermined. This CDR3 region has 14 residues. Germline loops: CDR1 SQVTM, CDR2 ANQGSEA. V was cut by 4 bases and J by 7 bases, with 20 bases left in between. CDR3 residues: CSVAPAQSIGEQYF. The CDR3 coding sequence is TGCAGCGTTGCCCCGGCACAATCGATAGGGGAGCAGTACTTC.

This sequence joins TRBV20-1 and TRBJ1-2; D ambiguous. V shed 3 bases and J shed 2 bases, with 10 bases lying between them. CDR3 length: 13 residues. Germline loops: CDR1 DFQATT, CDR2 SNEGSKA (reference sequence). The DNA of the CDR3 is TGCAGTGCTAGCAAGGGTCCCAACTATGGCTACACCTTC. Amino acids: CSASKGPNYGYTF.

The V gene is TRBV6-1, the J gene TRBJ1-5; D is undetermined. CDR3 size: 14 residues. The V gene lost 7 bases and the J gene lost 0 bases, with 10 bases spanning the gap. CDR1 MNHNS and CDR2 SASEGT come from the germline V gene. This chain's CDR3 is CASTAGYSNQPQHF. The CDR3 nucleotides are TGTGCCAGCACAGCCGGATATAGCAATCAGCCCCAGCATTTT.

This clonotype was seen more than once but under ten times. The chain is built from TRBV4-1 and TRBJ2-3; 7 bases match TRBD2. V shed 1 base, J shed 2 bases, and the junction held 9 bases outside the gene matches. The germline V gene encodes CDR1 MGHRA and CDR2 YSYEKL. There are 17 residues in the CDR3. The CDR3 spells CASSQAVPSGITDTQYF. The CDR3 bases are TGCGCCAGCAGCCAAGCTGTTCCTAGCGGAATCACAGATACGCAGTATTTT.

V gene TRBV12-3 or TRBV12-4 combines with J gene TRBJ2-3; perhaps TRBD2 as D (6 bases). Trimming removed 3 bases at V and 1 base at J, with 11 bases between. CDR3 length: 15 amino acids. The CDR3 is CASSFKGEGTDTQYF. The CDR3 nucleotides are TGTGCCAGCAGTTTCAAAGGGGAGGGCACAGATACGCAGTATTTT.

This clonotype was seen a few times. The chain joins TRBV15 to TRBJ2-1, with TRBD2 as a possible D gene (6 bases). The germline gives CDR1 LNHNV, CDR2 YYDKDF (reference sequence). This CDR3 region has 18 residues. The V end lost 2 bases, the J end lost 5 bases, and 22 bases lay between the germline ends. The CDR3 loop reads CATSRSGLAPRRNNEQFF. The DNA for the CDR3 is TGTGCCACCAGCAGATCTGGGCTAGCGCCCCGGAGGAACAATGAGCAGTTCTTC.

This clonotype was counted a single time. A much larger clone sits a single nucleotide away, making a read error possible. The chain combines TRBV4-2 with TRBJ1-2; D is perhaps TRBD1 (6 bases). Germline values: CDR1 LGHNA, CDR2 YNFKEQ. The CDR3 totals 15 residues. V dropped 1 base and J dropped 9 bases, with 18 bases sitting between them. The CDR3 spells CASSQGQGPSGSYTF. The DNA of the CDR3 is TGTGCCAGCAGCCAAGGGCAGGGGCCTTCTGGTAGCTACACCTTC.